Listed here are 27 T cell receptor beta chains from one sample, sequenced in a study of T cells after yellow fever vaccination. MiXCR, applied by TCRdb to the 5' RACE reads, yields one record per CDR3 protein. This sample yields approximately 600,000 distinct CDR3 sequences, of which roughly an eighth are seen a single time; about 15% belongs to the top ten. The sequenced sample was PBMCs, obtained on the day of the yellow fever booster vaccination. The receptors shown here come from a man younger than 45 who received the YFV17D yellow fever vaccine.

The rearrangement uses TRBV18 and TRBJ2-7; TRBD1 aligns across 7 bases. The CDR3 contains 15 residues. Per the germline V gene, CDR1 is KGHSH and CDR2 is LQKENI. V shed 3 bases and J 7 bases; nucleotides not matched to a gene: 12. The CDR3 loop is CASSPPGTALGEQYF. The CDR3 coding sequence is TGTGCCAGCTCACCCCCCGGGACAGCCCTTGGGGAGCAGTACTTC.

A few counts support this clonotype. The genes are TRBV29-1 and TRBJ2-5; D unclear. V lost 5 bases and J 5 bases, leaving 6 bases between the germline ends. This CDR3 contains 10 residues. Germline values: CDR1 SQVTM, CDR2 ANQGSEA. The CDR3 loop is CSVLRETQYF. DNA for the CDR3: TGCAGCGTTCTGCGGGAGACCCAGTACTTC.

This clonotype has only a few counts. The V call is TRBV5-4, the J call TRBJ2-3; 9 nucleotides align to TRBD2. Germline CDR1 SGHNT, CDR2 YYREEE (reference sequence). The CDR3 is 15 amino acids. V lost 5 bases, J lost 0 bases, and 4 bases stayed unmatched. The CDR3 sequence is CASRFSGGSTDTQYF. In DNA, the CDR3 is TGTGCCAGCAGATTTAGCGGGGGTAGCACAGATACGCAGTATTTT.

V gene TRBV7-2 combines with J gene TRBJ2-7, with TRBD2 matching over 9 bases. V shed 5 bases, J shed 2 bases, and the junction held 10 bases outside the gene matches. Germline CDR1 reads SGHTA; CDR2 reads FQGNSA. The CDR3 runs to 16 residues. The CDR3 is CASSPTTSGLTYEQYF. DNA for the CDR3: TGTGCCAGCAGCCCCACCACTAGCGGGTTGACCTACGAGCAGTACTTC. Complete variable domain (other parts from reference TRBV7-2 and TRBJ2-7): GAGVSQSPSNKVTEKGKDVELRCDPISGHTALYWYRQSLGQGLEFLIYFQGNSAPDKSGLPSDRFSAERTGGSVSTLTIQRTQQEDSAVYLCASSPTTSGLTYEQYFGPGTRLTVT.

There are a few counts of this clonotype. The chain recombines TRBV3-1 with TRBJ2-5, with D unresolved. V was pared by 1 base and J by 0 bases, with 15 bases between. This CDR3 is 17 amino acids long. Germline V CDR1 and CDR2: LGHDT, YNNKEL (reference sequence). The CDR3: CASSQVIQAPYQETQYF. The CDR3 DNA sequence: TGTGCCAGCAGCCAAGTGATCCAGGCTCCGTACCAAGAGACCCAGTACTTC.

The chain has TRBV5-5 and TRBJ2-7; the D gene is possibly TRBD1 (6 bases). The germline CDR1 and CDR2 sequences are SGHKS and YYEKEE (reference sequence). CDR3 length: 14 amino acids. The V gene lost 4 bases and the J gene lost 1 base, with 12 bases spanning the gap. In DNA, the CDR3 is TGTGCCAGCAGCCCCATGGACAGATCCTACGAGCAGTACTTC. This translates into CASSPMDRSYEQYF.

V is TRBV11-3 and J is TRBJ2-3; TRBD2 agrees at 11 bases. V lost 5 bases, J lost 1 base, and 5 bases stayed unmatched. The V gene's germline CDR1 is SGHNT and CDR2 YENEEA. CDR3 length equals 16 residues. The CDR3 DNA reads as TGTGCCAGCAGCCCTACTAGCGGGAGTGGCACAGATACGCAGTATTTT. Protein sequence: CASSPTSGSGTDTQYF.

The chain joins TRBV29-1 to TRBJ2-5; weak D call: TRBD2 (5 bases). This CDR3 region has 14 residues. Per the germline V gene, CDR1 is SQVTM and CDR2 is ANQGSEA. With 3 bases removed from V and 5 bases from J, the gap between germline ends came to 16 bases. As DNA, the CDR3 is TGCAGCGTTGATAAGGACGGAGGAGGTGAGACCCAGTACTTC. Its translation is CSVDKDGGGETQYF. The full variable domain, rest sourced from reference TRBV29-1 and TRBJ2-5, is SAVISQKPSRDICQRGTSLTIQCQVDSQVTMMFWYRQQPGQSLTLIATANQGSEATYESGFVIDKFPISRPNLTFSTLTVSNMSPEDSSIYLCSVDKDGGGETQYFGPGTRLLVL.

This clonotype was observed at least ten times. The genes are TRBV9 and TRBJ2-3; no clear D. Germline CDR1 and CDR2: SGDLS and YYNGEE. The V end was cut by 4 bases, the J end by 1 base, with 13 bases between. This CDR3 contains 15 residues. CDR3 sequence reads: CASSPVGSGTDTQYF. The CDR3 region has the DNA TGTGCCAGCAGCCCCGTCGGGTCGGGCACAGATACGCAGTATTTT. The complete variable domain, with remaining parts taken from reference TRBV9 and TRBJ2-3, reads DSGVTQTPKHLITATGQRVTLRCSPRSGDLSVYWYQQSLDQGLQFLIQYYNGEERAKGNILERFSAQQFPDLHSELNLSSLELGDSALYFCASSPVGSGTDTQYFGPGTRLTVL.

The V call is TRBV5-1, the J call TRBJ2-5; TRBD2 aligns across 11 bases. The CDR3 consists of 16 residues. The trim removed 4 bases at V and 1 base at J, leaving 6 bases unmatched. Germline CDR1 reads SGHRS; CDR2 reads YFSETQ. This chain's CDR3 is CASSVTGTSGQETQYF. CDR3 nucleotides: TGCGCCAGCAGCGTTACCGGGACTAGCGGCCAAGAGACCCAGTACTTC.

V is TRBV15 and J is TRBJ2-4; D gene ambiguous. This CDR3 contains 14 residues. Germline CDR1 is LNHNV and CDR2 is YYDKDF (reference sequence). Deletions cut 6 bases from V and 3 bases from J, with 12 bases between. The CDR3 DNA is TGTGCCACCAGATCCGGGTCTGGCAAAAACATTCAGTACTTC. Its protein is CATRSGSGKNIQYF.

This clonotype was found a few times. The V and J genes are TRBV7-2 and TRBJ1-1; D is unresolved. Per the germline V gene, CDR1 is SGHTA and CDR2 is FQGNSA. The germline V and J ends were trimmed by 5 bases and 9 bases, with 16 bases remaining between them. The CDR3 is 13 amino acids. The CDR3 region is CASSLGGTAQAFF. CDR3 in DNA: TGTGCCAGCAGCCTGGGCGGAACAGCCCAAGCTTTCTTT.

V usage is TRBV27 and J usage is TRBJ1-3; D not certain. V dropped 10 bases and J dropped 4 bases, with 8 bases sitting between them. The CDR3 extends over 11 amino acids. Germline V gives CDR1 MNHEY, CDR2 SMNVEV (reference sequence). The DNA of the CDR3 is TGTGCCACCATGGTGGGAAACACCATATATTTT. Protein: CATMVGNTIYF.

The chain couples TRBV19 to TRBJ2-5, with TRBD2 as a possible D gene (6 bases). The V gene lost 6 bases and the J gene lost 5 bases, with 19 bases spanning the gap. This CDR3 has 15 amino acids. Per germline, CDR1 LNHDA and CDR2 SQIVND (reference sequence). Here the CDR3 reads CASSHGGAVRETQYF. The CDR3 bases are TGTGCCAGTAGCCACGGAGGGGCAGTGAGGGAGACCCAGTACTTC. The complete variable domain, with remaining parts taken from reference TRBV19 and TRBJ2-5, reads DGGITQSPKYLFRKEGQNVTLSCEQNLNHDAMYWYRQDPGQGLRLIYYSQIVNDFQKGDIAEGYSVSREKKESFPLTVTSAQKNPTAFYLCASSHGGAVRETQYFGPGTRLLVL.

This clonotype was counted many times. The genes are TRBV7-2 and TRBJ2-7; 11 nucleotides line up with TRBD2. V dropped 0 bases and J dropped 7; count of bases not matched to a gene: 5. Germline V gene sequence: CDR1 SGHTA, CDR2 FQGNSA. This CDR3 region has 15 residues. The CDR3: CASSLAGTSGGEQYF. The CDR3 DNA reads TGTGCCAGCAGCTTAGCCGGGACTAGCGGCGGAGAGCAGTACTTC.

This sequence joins TRBV20-1 and TRBJ2-5; TRBD2 matches at 7 bases. CDR1 is DFQATT, CDR2 SNEGSKA, per germline (reference sequence). The CDR3 has 13 amino acids. V trimming: 3 bases; J trimming: 5 bases; junction bases outside the gene matches: 6. The CDR3 bases are TGCAGTGCTAGCGGGGGGATAGAGGAGACCCAGTACTTC. It encodes CSASGGIEETQYF.

This sequence joins TRBV7-8 and TRBJ2-1; perhaps TRBD1 as D (6 bases). Germline V gene data show CDR1 as SGHVS and CDR2 as FQNEAQ. V was clipped by 4 bases and J by 3 bases, with 13 bases between them. The CDR3 sequence is 15 residues long. Written as DNA, the CDR3 is TGTGCCAGCAGCTCAGCCGGGACACTCTACAATGAGCAGTTCTTC. It encodes CASSSAGTLYNEQFF.

This clonotype was observed a handful of times. The V and J genes are TRBV20-1 and TRBJ2-5; no clear D. With 6 bases removed from V and 6 bases from J, the gap between germline ends came to 17 bases. The CDR3 is 13 residues long. Germline CDR1 and CDR2: DFQATT and SNEGSKA (reference sequence). In DNA, the CDR3 is TGCAGTGCAAAAGGGTCCCGCGAGAAGACCCAGTACTTC. Translation: CSAKGSREKTQYF.

The V gene is TRBV11-2, the J gene TRBJ2-7; D is uncertain. The CDR3 spans 14 residues. Germline V CDR1 and CDR2: SGHAT, FQNNGV. Deletions cut 7 bases from V and 2 bases from J, with 15 bases between. CDR3 DNA sequence: TGTGCCAGCAACCCCCTGGGCTCGGCCTACGAGCAGTACTTC. Residues: CASNPLGSAYEQYF.

This clonotype was recorded a few times. V and J are TRBV27 and TRBJ1-3, with TRBD1 identical over 9 bases. The V gene end was trimmed by 2 bases and the J gene end by 2 bases; junction bases not matched to a gene: 4. Looked up from germline, CDR1 is MNHEY and CDR2 is SMNVEV (reference sequence). This CDR3 is built from 16 residues. CDR3 in DNA: TGTGCCAGCAGTTTACGGTACAGGGGGCCTGGAAACACCATATATTTT. This sequence encodes CASSLRYRGPGNTIYF.

The chain joins TRBV18 to TRBJ2-7; 7 bases fit TRBD2. CDR1 is KGHSH and CDR2 is LQKENI in the germline V gene. The V segment lost 10 bases and the J segment 4 bases; nucleotides outside the gene matches: 4. The CDR3 is 11 residues long. The chain's CDR3 is CAKGLPYEQYF. DNA of the CDR3: TGTGCCAAGGGACTACCTTACGAGCAGTACTTC.

This clonotype occurred many times. The chain links TRBV29-1 to TRBJ2-3; TRBD1 matches 7 bases. Trimming took 1 base from V and 1 from J; bases not matched to a gene: 2. This CDR3 comprises 14 residues. Per the germline V gene, CDR1 is SQVTM and CDR2 is ANQGSEA. The CDR3 reads CSVEATGGTDTQYF. The CDR3 bases are TGCAGCGTTGAAGCTACAGGGGGCACAGATACGCAGTATTTT.

The rearrangement joins TRBV6-5 to TRBJ1-4; 10 bases agree with TRBD1. Germline assignment: CDR1 MNHEY and CDR2 SVGAGI. This CDR3 has 17 residues. Trimming took 2 bases from V and 7 from J; bases not matched to a gene: 10. CDR3 coding DNA: TGTGCCAGCAGTTACGCGGGACAGGGGATTTCGGGTGAAAAACTGTTTTTT. This sequence encodes CASSYAGQGISGEKLFF.

This clonotype was observed many times. The rearrangement links TRBV24-1 to TRBJ1-5, with D maybe TRBD1 (5 bases). Trimming took 2 bases from V and 7 from J, leaving 14 bases between them. Looked up from germline, CDR1 is KGHDR and CDR2 is SFDVKD. CDR3 length: 15 amino acids. The CDR3 sequence is CATSDSMGGKQPQHF. CDR3 DNA: TGTGCCACCAGTGATTCTATGGGGGGTAAGCAGCCCCAGCATTTT.

The sample holds a few counts of this clonotype. The gene calls are TRBV2 and TRBJ2-4, with TRBD1 matching 8 bases. The CDR3 extends over 16 amino acids. Germline lookup yields CDR1 SNHLY and CDR2 FYNNEI. V shed 4 bases and J 0 bases; nucleotides not matched to a gene: 5. Written as DNA, the CDR3 is TGTGCCAGCAGTGTAGACAGGGGCGTAGCCAAAAACATTCAGTACTTC. This encodes CASSVDRGVAKNIQYF.

The V gene is TRBV28, the J gene TRBJ2-1; the D gene is possibly TRBD1 (6 bases). CDR1 is MDHEN, CDR2 SYDVKM, per germline. CDR3 length equals 17 residues. Between the trimmed V and J ends, which lost 6 bases and 4 bases, there was a span of 22 bases. CDR3 DNA sequence: TGTGCCAGCAGCGATCCGGGACACTCTCAATATTACAATGAGCAGTTCTTC. Residues: CASSDPGHSQYYNEQFF.

This clonotype was recorded a few times. The chain combines TRBV20-1 with TRBJ2-3; TRBD2 matches 13 bases. The CDR3 loop spans 15 amino acids. Trimming cost V 5 bases and J 5 bases; bases outside gene matches: 7. Germline lookup yields CDR1 DFQATT and CDR2 SNEGSKA (reference sequence). The CDR3 region is CSARTGTSGKDTQYF. The CDR3, as DNA: TGCAGTGCTCGAACCGGGACTAGCGGGAAAGATACGCAGTATTTT.